The clone carrying this T cell receptor (beta chain) was observed a few times. Its target is not known. Amplification used 60 Vbeta primers and 13 Jbeta primers. Clones were read by immunoSEQ multiplex PCR, and TCRdb kept only the in-frame ones, dropping some. The sample lists about 180,000 clones; just under 80% were seen once. The CDR3 has 13 residues. Germline assignment: CDR1 GTSNPN and CDR2 SVGIG (reference sequence). The ends lost 8 bases at V and 6 bases at J; junction bases unmatched: 6. This sample stems from a study of cytomegalovirus exposure and HLA in healthy donors. Overall study findings and caveats: Rarity characterized most TCR sequences, yet some public TCRs appeared in many donors.

This TCR came from a man aged 30-40 years in good health and CMV-seronegative. Sequencing was carried out using PBMCs. The chain couples TRBV30 to TRBJ1-6; 8 bases are shared with TRBD1. The CDR3 region has the DNA TGTGCCGCTCAGGGGGCCGGTAATTCACCCCTCCACTTT. It is translated as CAAQGAGNSPLHF.